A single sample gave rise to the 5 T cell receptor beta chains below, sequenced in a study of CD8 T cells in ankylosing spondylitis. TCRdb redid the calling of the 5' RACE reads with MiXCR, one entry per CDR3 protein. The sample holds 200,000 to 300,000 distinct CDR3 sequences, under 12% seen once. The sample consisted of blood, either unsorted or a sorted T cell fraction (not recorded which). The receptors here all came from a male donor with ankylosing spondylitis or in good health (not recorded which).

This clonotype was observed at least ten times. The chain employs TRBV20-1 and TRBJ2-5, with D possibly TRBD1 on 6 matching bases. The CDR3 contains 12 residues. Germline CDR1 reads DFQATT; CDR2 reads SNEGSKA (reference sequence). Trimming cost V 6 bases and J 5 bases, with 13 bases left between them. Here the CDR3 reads CSASRGGETQYF. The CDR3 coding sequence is TGCAGTGCCAGCAGGGGTGGGGAGACCCAGTACTTC.

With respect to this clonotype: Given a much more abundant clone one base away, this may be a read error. The CDR3 DNA reads TGCGCCAGCAGCTTGGGGGAGGCAGGGGGCGCCGATACGCAGTATTTT. The encoded protein is CASSLGEAGGADTQYF. The chain couples TRBV5-1 to TRBJ2-3, with 8 bases identical to TRBD1. The CDR3 totals 16 residues. Per germline, CDR1 SGHRS and CDR2 YFSETQ. The trim removed 0 bases at V and 6 bases at J, leaving 9 bases unmatched.

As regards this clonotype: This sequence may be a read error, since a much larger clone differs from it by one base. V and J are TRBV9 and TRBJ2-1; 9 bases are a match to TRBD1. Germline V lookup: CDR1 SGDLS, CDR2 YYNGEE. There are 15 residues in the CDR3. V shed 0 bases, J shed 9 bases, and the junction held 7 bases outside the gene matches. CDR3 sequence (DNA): TGTGCCAGCAGCGTAGGGTGGGACAGGGTGCCTGAGCAGTTCTTC. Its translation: CASSVGWDRVPEQFF.

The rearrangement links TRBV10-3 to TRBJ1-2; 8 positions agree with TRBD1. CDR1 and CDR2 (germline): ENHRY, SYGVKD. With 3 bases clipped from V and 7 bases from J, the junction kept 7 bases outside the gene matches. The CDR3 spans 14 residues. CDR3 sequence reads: CAISEAAGGSGYTF. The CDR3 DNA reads TGTGCCATCAGTGAAGCGGCAGGGGGCTCTGGCTACACCTTC.

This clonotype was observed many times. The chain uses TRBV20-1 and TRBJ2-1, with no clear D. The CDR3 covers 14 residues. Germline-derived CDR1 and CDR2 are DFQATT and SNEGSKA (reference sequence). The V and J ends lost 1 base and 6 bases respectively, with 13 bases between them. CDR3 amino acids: CSARGAVFPNEQFF. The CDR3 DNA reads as TGCAGTGCTAGAGGGGCCGTTTTTCCCAATGAGCAGTTCTTC.